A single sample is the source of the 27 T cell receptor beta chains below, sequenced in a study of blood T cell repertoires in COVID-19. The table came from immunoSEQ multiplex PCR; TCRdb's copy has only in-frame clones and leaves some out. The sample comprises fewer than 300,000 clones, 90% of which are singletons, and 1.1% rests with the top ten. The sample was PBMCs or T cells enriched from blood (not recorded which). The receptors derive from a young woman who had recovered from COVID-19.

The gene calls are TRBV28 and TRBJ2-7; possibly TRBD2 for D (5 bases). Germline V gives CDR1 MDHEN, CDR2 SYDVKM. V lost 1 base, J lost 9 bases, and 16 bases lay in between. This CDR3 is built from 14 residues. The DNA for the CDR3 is TGTGCCAGCAGTTTATTGGGCGGGCTAGGAGGGCAGTACTTC. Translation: CASSLLGGLGGQYF.

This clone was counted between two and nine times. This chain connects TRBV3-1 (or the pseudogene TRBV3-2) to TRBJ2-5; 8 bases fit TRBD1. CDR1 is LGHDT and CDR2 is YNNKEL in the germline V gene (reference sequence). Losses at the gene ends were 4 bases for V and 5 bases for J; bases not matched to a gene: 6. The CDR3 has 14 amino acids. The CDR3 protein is CASSPWTGSETQYF. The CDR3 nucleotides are TGTGCCAGCAGCCCCTGGACAGGGTCGGAGACCCAGTACTTC.

The CDR3 DNA sequence: TGTGCCAGCAGCCCAACGAGTACAGGTGAAGCTTTCTTT. It specifies CASSPTSTGEAFF. The chain joins TRBV11-3 to TRBJ1-1; D might be TRBD1 (5 bases). CDR1 is SGHNT and CDR2 is YENEEA in the germline V gene. This CDR3 is built from 13 residues. Trimming shortened V by 5 bases and J by 7 bases, and 14 bases separated the two germline ends.

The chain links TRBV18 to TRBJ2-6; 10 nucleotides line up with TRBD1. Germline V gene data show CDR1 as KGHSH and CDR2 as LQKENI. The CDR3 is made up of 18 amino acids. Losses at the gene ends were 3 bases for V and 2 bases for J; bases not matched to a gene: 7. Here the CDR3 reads CASSPVSGTGAGANVLTF. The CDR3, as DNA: TGTGCCAGCTCACCGGTGAGCGGGACAGGGGCTGGGGCCAACGTCCTGACTTTC.

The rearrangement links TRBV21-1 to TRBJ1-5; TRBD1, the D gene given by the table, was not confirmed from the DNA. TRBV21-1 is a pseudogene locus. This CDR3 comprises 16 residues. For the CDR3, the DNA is TGTGCCAGCAGAAGATCAGGACAGGATAGCAATCAGCCCCAGCATTTT. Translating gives CASRRSGQDSNQPQHF.

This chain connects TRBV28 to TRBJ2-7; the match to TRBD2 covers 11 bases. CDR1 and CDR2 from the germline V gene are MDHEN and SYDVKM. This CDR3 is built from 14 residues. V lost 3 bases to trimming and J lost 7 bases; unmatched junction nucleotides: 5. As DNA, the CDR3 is TGTGCCAGCAGTTTTTTAGCGGGAGGGCGGGAGCAGTACTTC. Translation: CASSFLAGGREQYF.

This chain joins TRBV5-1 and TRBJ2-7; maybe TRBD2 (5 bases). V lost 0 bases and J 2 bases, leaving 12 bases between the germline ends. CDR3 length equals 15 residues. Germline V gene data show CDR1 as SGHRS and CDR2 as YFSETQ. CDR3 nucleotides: TGCGCCAGCAGCTTGGGAGTGGGGAGTCCCTACGAGCAGTACTTC. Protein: CASSLGVGSPYEQYF.

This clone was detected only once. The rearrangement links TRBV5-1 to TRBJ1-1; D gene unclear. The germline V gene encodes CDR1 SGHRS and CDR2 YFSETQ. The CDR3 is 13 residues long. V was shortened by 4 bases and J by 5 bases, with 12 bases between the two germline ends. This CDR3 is CASSLDERTEAFF. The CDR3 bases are TGCGCCAGCAGCCTCGACGAGAGGACTGAAGCTTTCTTT.

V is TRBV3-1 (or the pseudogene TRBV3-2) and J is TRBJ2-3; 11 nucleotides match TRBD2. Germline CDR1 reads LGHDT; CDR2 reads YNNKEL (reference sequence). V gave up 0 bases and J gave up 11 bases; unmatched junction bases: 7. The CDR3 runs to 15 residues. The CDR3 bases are TGTGCCAGCAGCCAAGACCCCCCGGGACTAGCGGAGCAGTATTTT. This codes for CASSQDPPGLAEQYF.

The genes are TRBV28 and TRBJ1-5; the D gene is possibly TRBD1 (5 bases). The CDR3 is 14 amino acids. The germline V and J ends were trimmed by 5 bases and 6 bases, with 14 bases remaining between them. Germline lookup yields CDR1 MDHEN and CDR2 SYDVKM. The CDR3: CASSKPGLSQPQHF. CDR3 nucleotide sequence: TGTGCCAGCAGTAAACCGGGACTAAGTCAGCCCCAGCATTTT.

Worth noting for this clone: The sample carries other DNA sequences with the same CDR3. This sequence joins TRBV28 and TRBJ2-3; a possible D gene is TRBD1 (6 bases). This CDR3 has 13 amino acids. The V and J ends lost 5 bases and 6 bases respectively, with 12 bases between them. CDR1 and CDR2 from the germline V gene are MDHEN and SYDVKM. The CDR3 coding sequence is TGTGCCAGCAGTCCACAGGGAAGTGATACGCAGTATTTT. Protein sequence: CASSPQGSDTQYF.

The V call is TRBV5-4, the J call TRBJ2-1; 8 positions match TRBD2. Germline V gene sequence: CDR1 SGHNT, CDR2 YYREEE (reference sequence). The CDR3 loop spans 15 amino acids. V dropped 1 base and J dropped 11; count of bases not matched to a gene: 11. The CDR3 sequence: CASSLPSGREAQQFF. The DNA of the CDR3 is TGTGCCAGCAGCTTGCCTTCCGGGCGGGAGGCCCAGCAGTTCTTC. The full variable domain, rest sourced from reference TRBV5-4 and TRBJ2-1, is ETGVTQSPTHLIKTRGQQVTLRCSSQSGHNTVSWYQQALGQGPQFIFQYYREEENGRGNFPPRFSGLQFPNYSSELNVNALELDDSALYLCASSLPSGREAQQFFGPGTRLTVL.

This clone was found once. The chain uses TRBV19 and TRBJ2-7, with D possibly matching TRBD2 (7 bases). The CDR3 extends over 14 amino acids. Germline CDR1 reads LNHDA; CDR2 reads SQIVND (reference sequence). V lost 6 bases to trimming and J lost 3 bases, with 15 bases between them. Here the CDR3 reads CASSETGGSYEQYF. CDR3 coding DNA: TGTGCCAGTAGCGAGACAGGCGGGAGCTACGAGCAGTACTTC.

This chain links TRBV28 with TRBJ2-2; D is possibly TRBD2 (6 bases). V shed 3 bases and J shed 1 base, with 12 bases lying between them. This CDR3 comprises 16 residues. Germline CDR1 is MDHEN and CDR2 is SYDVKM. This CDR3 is CASSLRGGKNTGELFF. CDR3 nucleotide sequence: TGTGCCAGCAGTTTGCGGGGTGGGAAGAACACCGGGGAGCTGTTTTTT.

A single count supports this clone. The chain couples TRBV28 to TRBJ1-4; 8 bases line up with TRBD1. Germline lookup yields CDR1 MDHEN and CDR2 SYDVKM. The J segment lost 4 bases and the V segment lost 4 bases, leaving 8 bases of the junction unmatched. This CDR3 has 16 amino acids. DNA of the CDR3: TGTGCCAGCAGTTCCTATGAAACAGGGGGTAATGAAAAACTGTTTTTT. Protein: CASSSYETGGNEKLFF.

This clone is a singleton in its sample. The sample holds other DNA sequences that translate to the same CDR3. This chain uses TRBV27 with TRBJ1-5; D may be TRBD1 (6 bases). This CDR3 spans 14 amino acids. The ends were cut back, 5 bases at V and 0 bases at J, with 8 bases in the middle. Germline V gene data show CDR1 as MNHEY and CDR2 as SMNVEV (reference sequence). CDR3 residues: CASSLQGSNQPQHF. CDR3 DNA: TGTGCCAGCAGTCTACAGGGTAGCAATCAGCCCCAGCATTTT.

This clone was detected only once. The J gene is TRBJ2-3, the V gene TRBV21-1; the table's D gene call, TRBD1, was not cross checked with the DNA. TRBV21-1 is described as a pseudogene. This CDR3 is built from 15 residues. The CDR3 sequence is CASSKRDISTDTQYF. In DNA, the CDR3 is TGTGCCAGCAGCAAAAGGGACATTAGCACAGATACGCAGTATTTT.

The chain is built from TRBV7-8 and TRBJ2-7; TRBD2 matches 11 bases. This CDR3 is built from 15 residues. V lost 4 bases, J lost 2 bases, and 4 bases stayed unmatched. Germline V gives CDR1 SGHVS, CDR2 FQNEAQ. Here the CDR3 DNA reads TGTGCCAGCAGCTCTTTAGCGGGAGGGACCTACGAGCAGTACTTC. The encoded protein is CASSSLAGGTYEQYF.

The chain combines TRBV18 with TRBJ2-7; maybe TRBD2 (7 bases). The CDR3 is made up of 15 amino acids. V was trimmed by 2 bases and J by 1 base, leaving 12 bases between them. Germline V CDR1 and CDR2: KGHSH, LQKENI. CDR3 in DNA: TGTGCCAGCTCACCATTGGGAGGGACATCCTACGAGCAGTACTTC. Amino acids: CASSPLGGTSYEQYF. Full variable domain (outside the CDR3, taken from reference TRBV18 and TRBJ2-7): NAGVMQNPRHLVRRRGQEARLRCSPMKGHSHVYWYRQLPEEGLKFMVYLQKENIIDESGMPKERFSAEFPKEGPSILRIQQVVRGDSAAYFCASSPLGGTSYEQYFGPGTRLTVT.

The CDR3 protein is CASTAQAGGPQETQYF. Here the CDR3 DNA reads TGTGCCAGCACCGCGCAGGCGGGAGGGCCCCAAGAGACCCAGTACTTC. The chain links TRBV5-6 to TRBJ2-5, with 9 positions matching TRBD2. The J segment lost 1 base and the V segment lost 6 bases, leaving 10 bases of the junction unmatched. Germline values: CDR1 SGHDT, CDR2 YYEEEE. This CDR3 has 16 amino acids.

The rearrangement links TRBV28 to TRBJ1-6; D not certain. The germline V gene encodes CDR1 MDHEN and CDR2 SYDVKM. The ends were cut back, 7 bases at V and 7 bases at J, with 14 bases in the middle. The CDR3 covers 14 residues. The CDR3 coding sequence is TGTGCCAGCAATACCCGAGGCGGAAATTCACCCCTCCACTTT. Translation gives CASNTRGGNSPLHF.

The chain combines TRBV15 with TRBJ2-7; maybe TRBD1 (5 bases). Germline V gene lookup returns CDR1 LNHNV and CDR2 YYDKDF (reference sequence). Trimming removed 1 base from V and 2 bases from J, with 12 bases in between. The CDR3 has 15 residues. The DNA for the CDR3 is TGTGCCACCAGCAGAGTAGACAGACCCCCCTACGAGCAGTACTTC. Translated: CATSRVDRPPYEQYF.

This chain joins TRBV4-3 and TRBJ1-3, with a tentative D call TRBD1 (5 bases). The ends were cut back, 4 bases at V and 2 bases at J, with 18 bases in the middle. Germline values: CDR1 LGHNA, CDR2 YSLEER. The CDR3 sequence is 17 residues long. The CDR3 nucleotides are TGCGCCAGCAGCCGGGCCCCGGCGGCAGGGACTGGAAACACCATATATTTT. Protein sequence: CASSRAPAAGTGNTIYF.

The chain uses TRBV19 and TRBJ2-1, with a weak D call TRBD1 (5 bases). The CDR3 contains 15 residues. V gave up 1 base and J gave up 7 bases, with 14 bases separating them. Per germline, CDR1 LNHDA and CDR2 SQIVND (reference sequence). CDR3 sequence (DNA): TGTGCCAGTAGTATAGTACAGGTTTTGGTTAATGAGCAGTTCTTC. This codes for CASSIVQVLVNEQFF. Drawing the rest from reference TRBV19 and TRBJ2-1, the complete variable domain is DGGITQSPKYLFRKEGQNVTLSCEQNLNHDAMYWYRQDPGQGLRLIYYSQIVNDFQKGDIAEGYSVSREKKESFPLTVTSAQKNPTAFYLCASSIVQVLVNEQFFGPGTRLTVL.

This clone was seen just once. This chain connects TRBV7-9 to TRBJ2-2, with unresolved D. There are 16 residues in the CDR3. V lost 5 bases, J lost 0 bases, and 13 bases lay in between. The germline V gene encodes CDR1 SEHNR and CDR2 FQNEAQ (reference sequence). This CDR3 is CASSKDARTNTGELFF. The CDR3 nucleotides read TGTGCCAGCAGCAAAGACGCGCGAACGAACACCGGGGAGCTGTTTTTT. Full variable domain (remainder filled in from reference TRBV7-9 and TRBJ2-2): DTGVSQNPRHKITKRGQNVTFRCDPISEHNRLYWYRQTLGQGPEFLTYFQNEAQLEKSRLLSDRFSAERPKGSFSTLEIQRTEQGDSAMYLCASSKDARTNTGELFFGEGSRLTVL.

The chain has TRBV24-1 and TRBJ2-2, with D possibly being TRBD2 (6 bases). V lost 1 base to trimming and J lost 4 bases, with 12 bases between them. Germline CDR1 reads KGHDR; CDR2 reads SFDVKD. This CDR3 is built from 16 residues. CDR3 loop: CATSDFAGPITGELFF. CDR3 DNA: TGTGCCACCAGTGATTTCGCGGGGCCGATCACCGGGGAGCTGTTTTTT.

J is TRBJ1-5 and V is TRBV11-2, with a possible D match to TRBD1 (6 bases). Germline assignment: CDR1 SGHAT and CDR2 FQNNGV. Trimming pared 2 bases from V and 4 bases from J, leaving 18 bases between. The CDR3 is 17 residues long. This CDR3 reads CASSLTPGHSGNQPQHF. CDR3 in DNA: TGTGCCAGCAGCTTAACCCCGGGACACAGTGGTAATCAGCCCCAGCATTTT.